This entry lists 24 T cell receptor beta chains sequenced from one sample in a study of T cell responses to AZD1222 COVID-19 vaccine. The table came from immunoSEQ multiplex PCR; TCRdb's copy has only in-frame clones and leaves some out. The sample carries some 99,000 clones, roughly nine tenths recorded once. Sample: peripheral blood, taken on day 0 of AZD1222 vaccination. These receptors all come from an adult in good health.

The rearrangement joins TRBV19 to TRBJ2-3, with a possible D match to TRBD2 (6 bases). The germline V and J ends were trimmed by 7 bases and 6 bases, with 17 bases remaining between them. The CDR3 is 14 residues long. Germline V gene lookup returns CDR1 LNHDA and CDR2 SQIVND (reference sequence). CDR3 region: CASTVGGPRDTQYF. In DNA form, the CDR3 reads TGTGCCAGTACGGTGGGGGGACCTAGGGATACGCAGTATTTT.

The chain employs TRBV20-1 and TRBJ1-2; D is uncertain. This CDR3 is built from 11 residues. Germline lookup yields CDR1 DFQATT and CDR2 SNEGSKA (reference sequence). Trimming took off 5 bases at V and 2 bases at J, with 6 bases between the two ends. CDR3 in amino acids: CSAEQNYGYTF. CDR3 DNA sequence: TGCAGTGCTGAGCAGAACTATGGCTACACCTTC.

This clone showed up just once. This chain joins TRBV5-4 and TRBJ2-1; D remains ambiguous. V was shortened by 0 bases and J by 5 bases, with 9 bases between the two germline ends. The CDR3 sequence is 14 residues long. CDR1 SGHNT and CDR2 YYREEE come from the germline V gene (reference sequence). CDR3 sequence reads: CASSLVGRNNEQFF. The CDR3 DNA is TGTGCCAGCAGCTTGGTTGGTCGGAACAATGAGCAGTTCTTC.

The V call is TRBV19, the J call TRBJ1-1; D might be TRBD1 (6 bases). Germline V gene sequence: CDR1 LNHDA, CDR2 SQIVND (reference sequence). V was cut by 6 bases and J by 4 bases, with 18 bases left in between. The CDR3 covers 15 residues. CDR3 DNA sequence: TGTGCCAGTAGATTTCAGGGGCCCCTGGGCACTGAAGCTTTCTTT. Translating gives CASRFQGPLGTEAFF.

The rearrangement joins TRBV19 to TRBJ1-3; tentative D call: TRBD1 (6 bases). The germline V gene encodes CDR1 LNHDA and CDR2 SQIVND (reference sequence). V was clipped by 5 bases and J by 0 bases, with 8 bases between them. This CDR3 spans 14 amino acids. In nucleotides, the CDR3 is TGTGCCAGTAGTGGGGGCCGCTCTGGAAACACCATATATTTT. This gives the protein CASSGGRSGNTIYF.

The V and J genes are TRBV3-1 (or the pseudogene TRBV3-2) and TRBJ1-6; D is uncertain. Germline CDR1 is LGHDT and CDR2 is YNNKEL (reference sequence). The CDR3 consists of 16 residues. Trimming took 1 base from V and 8 from J, leaving 15 bases between them. Here the CDR3 reads CASSQVSVGSDSPLHF. Here the CDR3 DNA reads TGTGCCAGCAGCCAAGTCTCTGTGGGGTCGGATTCACCCCTCCACTTT.

The rearrangement links TRBV19 to TRBJ2-1, with D possibly matching TRBD1 (6 bases). Per germline, CDR1 LNHDA and CDR2 SQIVND (reference sequence). The CDR3 spans 13 residues. Trimming stripped 3 bases from V and 6 bases from J, with 9 bases between. In DNA, the CDR3 is TGTGCCAGTAGTATGGGGGCGCTCAATGAGCAGTTCTTC. This codes for CASSMGALNEQFF.

The rearrangement joins TRBV27 to TRBJ2-5; 10 nucleotides line up with TRBD1. Trimming at V came to 7 bases and at J to 2 bases, leaving 13 bases not matched to a gene. The CDR3 loop spans 17 amino acids. Per germline, CDR1 MNHEY and CDR2 SMNVEV (reference sequence). The CDR3 spells CASNKSPGQGGQETQYF. The CDR3 DNA reads as TGTGCCAGCAACAAATCCCCTGGACAGGGGGGGCAAGAGACCCAGTACTTC.

The chain uses TRBV4-2 and TRBJ2-7; 9 positions match TRBD2. The ends lost 4 bases at V and 2 bases at J; junction bases unmatched: 6. There are 15 residues in the CDR3. Germline-derived CDR1 and CDR2 are LGHNA and YNFKEQ. CDR3 bases: TGTGCCAGCAGCCGAACCGGGACTAGCACCTACGAGCAGTACTTC. It yields the protein CASSRTGTSTYEQYF.

The gene calls are TRBV6-2 or TRBV6-3 and TRBJ1-1; TRBD1 aligns across 7 bases. V was pared by 2 bases and J by 11 bases, with 14 bases of the junction left unmatched. CDR1 is MNHEY, CDR2 SVGEGT, per germline. The CDR3 totals 15 residues. The CDR3 spells CASSYTHGTARGAFF. The CDR3 region has the DNA TGTGCCAGCAGTTACACTCACGGGACAGCTCGAGGGGCTTTCTTT.

The chain recombines TRBV21-1 with TRBJ1-2; the DNA was not compared with TRBD1, the D call given in the table. TRBV21-1 is marked as a pseudogene. The CDR3 covers 19 residues. As DNA, the CDR3 is TGTGCCAGCAGCAAAGACCCTGAACCCGGGACAGGGGCCTACTATGGCTACACCTTC. Its protein is CASSKDPEPGTGAYYGYTF.

This clone was picked up one time. The chain combines TRBV7-9 with TRBJ1-2; TRBD1 is a possible D gene (6 bases). This CDR3 contains 14 residues. V was clipped by 3 bases and J by 1 base, with 9 bases between them. Germline-derived CDR1 and CDR2 are SEHNR and FQNEAQ (reference sequence). Here the CDR3 DNA reads TGTGCCAGCAGCTTGACAGGCCTTAACTATGGCTACACCTTC. As protein: CASSLTGLNYGYTF.

This chain links TRBV4-1 with TRBJ2-5; TRBD1 aligns across 7 bases. The J segment lost 4 bases and the V segment lost 0 bases, leaving 8 bases of the junction unmatched. This CDR3 comprises 16 residues. Germline CDR1 and CDR2: MGHRA and YSYEKL. This chain's CDR3 is CASSQDRLSGGETQYF. Written as DNA, the CDR3 is TGCGCCAGCAGCCAAGATCGGTTGTCAGGGGGAGAGACCCAGTACTTC.

This clone showed up just a few times. CDR3 DNA sequence: TGCAGCGTTGTTCAACAGGGGAGGGGGGACTATGGCTACACCTTC. Encoded protein: CSVVQQGRGDYGYTF. The gene calls are TRBV29-1 and TRBJ1-2, with 7 bases fitting TRBD1. The V and J ends lost 4 bases and 3 bases, in that order; junction bases with no gene match: 11. The CDR3 loop spans 15 amino acids. Germline V lookup: CDR1 SQVTM, CDR2 ANQGSEA. The full variable domain, rest sourced from reference TRBV29-1 and TRBJ1-2, is SAVISQKPSRDICQRGTSLTIQCQVDSQVTMMFWYRQQPGQSLTLIATANQGSEATYESGFVIDKFPISRPNLTFSTLTVSNMSPEDSSIYLCSVVQQGRGDYGYTFGSGTRLTVV.

This clone was found a few times. This chain links TRBV30 with TRBJ1-2; 9 nucleotides line up with TRBD1. Germline loops: CDR1 GTSNPN, CDR2 SVGIG (reference sequence). V shed 3 bases and J 8 bases; nucleotides not matched to a gene: 7. The CDR3 totals 13 residues. CDR3 coding DNA: TGTGCCTGGAGACAACAGGGGGCGCAGGGCTACACCTTC. It is translated as CAWRQQGAQGYTF. Using reference TRBV30 and TRBJ1-2 for the parts outside the CDR3, the full variable domain is SQTIHQWPATLVQPVGSPLSLECTVEGTSNPNLYWYRQAAGRGLQLLFYSVGIGQISSEVPQNLSASRPQDRQFILSSKKLLLSDSGFYLCAWRQQGAQGYTFGSGTRLTVV.

In nucleotides, the CDR3 is TGTGCCAGTAGTATAAGGGGACCGCCTTGGAGCAATGGCTACACCTTC. It encodes CASSIRGPPWSNGYTF. The chain has TRBV19 and TRBJ1-2, with D possibly TRBD1 on 5 matching bases. CDR1 and CDR2 (germline): LNHDA, SQIVND (reference sequence). The CDR3 sequence is 16 residues long. Between the trimmed V and J ends, which lost 2 bases and 6 bases, there was a span of 19 bases.

The chain carries TRBV29-1 and TRBJ2-1, with D possibly being TRBD1 (6 bases). V shed 0 bases and J shed 7 bases, with 10 bases lying between them. This CDR3 has 13 residues. CDR1 SQVTM and CDR2 ANQGSEA come from the germline V gene. This chain's CDR3 is CSVEEGGRNEQFF. CDR3 coding DNA: TGCAGCGTTGAAGAAGGGGGTCGGAATGAGCAGTTCTTC.

J is TRBJ1-2 and V is TRBV10-3, with 7 bases identical to TRBD1. Germline-derived CDR1 and CDR2 are ENHRY and SYGVKD. V gave up 6 bases and J gave up 4 bases; unmatched junction bases: 11. The CDR3 extends over 15 amino acids. The CDR3 protein is CAIRGQPQKTYGYTF. DNA of the CDR3: TGTGCCATCAGGGGACAGCCGCAGAAAACCTATGGCTACACCTTC.

Concerning this clone itself: The junction departs from germline at one end; a sequencing error may be responsible. V and J are TRBV27 and TRBJ2-3; TRBD2 matches 7 bases. The CDR3 contains 13 residues. Germline loops: CDR1 MNHEY, CDR2 SMNVEV (reference sequence). CDR3 in DNA: TGTGCCAGCAGTAACCTGGCGGGGGATACGCGGTATTTT. It yields the protein CASSNLAGDTRYF.

This chain links TRBV7-2 with TRBJ1-2, with a possible D match to TRBD1 (6 bases). The CDR3 has 15 amino acids. In germline, CDR1 is SGHTA, CDR2 FQGNSA. V was pared by 4 bases and J by 4 bases, with 16 bases between. CDR3 in amino acids: CASSSQRGAFYGYTF. The CDR3 nucleotides are TGTGCCAGCAGCTCCCAGCGGGGGGCGTTCTATGGCTACACCTTC.

CDR3 sequence reads: CASSPQGGGNQPQHF. DNA of the CDR3: TGCGCCAGCAGCCCTCAGGGCGGTGGCAATCAGCCCCAGCATTTT. The chain couples TRBV5-1 to TRBJ1-5; tentatively, D is TRBD1 (5 bases). V lost 4 bases to trimming and J lost 2 bases, with 13 bases between them. CDR3 size: 15 residues. CDR1 and CDR2 from the germline V gene are SGHRS and YFSETQ. The full variable domain, completed using reference TRBV5-1 and TRBJ1-5, is KAGVTQTPRYLIKTRGQQVTLSCSPISGHRSVSWYQQTPGQGLQFLFEYFSETQRNKGNFPGRFSGRQFSNSRSEMNVSTLELGDSALYLCASSPQGGGNQPQHFGDGTRLSIL.

This clone is medium-sized in the sample. This CDR3 reads CAWSVGGPGNEQFF. CDR3 nucleotides: TGTGCCTGGAGTGTTGGCGGCCCTGGCAATGAGCAGTTCTTC. J is TRBJ2-1 and V is TRBV30; no clear D gene. Trimming took 0 bases from V and 6 from J, leaving 12 bases between them. Germline values: CDR1 GTSNPN, CDR2 SVGIG (reference sequence). The CDR3 extends over 14 amino acids.

The chain's CDR3 is CASSYSPTMAEAFF. The CDR3 DNA reads TGTGCCAGCAGTTACTCTCCCACAATGGCTGAAGCTTTCTTT. V and J are TRBV6-5 and TRBJ1-1; the D is unclear. The CDR3 runs 14 residues. From germline, CDR1 is MNHEY and CDR2 SVGAGI. Between the trimmed V and J ends, which lost 0 bases and 6 bases, there was a span of 11 bases.

This clone appeared once. This chain joins TRBV5-7 and TRBJ1-4, with 9 bases matching TRBD1. TRBV5-7 is treated as an ORF (open reading frame) with a function not yet certain. CDR3 length: 14 amino acids. The trim removed 4 bases at V and 9 bases at J, leaving 7 bases unmatched. The CDR3 coding sequence is TGTGCCAGCAGCGCGGGACAGGGTGCTAAAAAACTGTTTTTT. It yields the protein CASSAGQGAKKLFF.